This section outlines one T cell receptor (beta chain) sequence together with its context. Its target is not known. This record comes from a study of cytomegalovirus exposure and HLA in healthy donors. Germline V lookup: CDR1 MNHEY, CDR2 SMNVEV (reference sequence). This CDR3 has 13 amino acids. V lost 5 bases and J 2 bases, leaving 9 bases between the germline ends. The PCR was carried out with 60 Vbeta primers and 13 Jbeta primers. Per the original data handling: In a later analysis, the count reached about 75 million unique TCR beta chains, with 9 million to 11 million shared. Method: immunoSEQ multiplex PCR; TCRdb's copy keeps in-frame clones and lacks some. Clonal size and the V and J genes are those of that table, whereas D and trimming came from the DNA. This table holds 200,000 or so clones. Study outcomes and limitations: About 87% or about 30% of the time was how often most TCR beta V segments were productive, according to an earlier analysis. In vitro work confirmed that a few CMV-associated chains recognize CMV antigens.

This TCR derives from a boy under 18 in good health and CMV-seronegative. V usage is TRBV27 and J usage is TRBJ1-2, with D possibly matching TRBD1 (6 bases). Material: PBMCs. Here the CDR3 reads CASSRTGNYGYTF. In nucleotides, the CDR3 is TGTGCCAGCAGTAGAACAGGGAACTATGGCTACACCTTC.